This TCR beta chain was recovered during a study of blood T cell repertoires in COVID-19. Study details: Sample material is recorded as cDNA or gDNA derived from T cells, B-cell-depleted T cells, or PBMCs.

Recovery among Cohort 3 donors was established by two negative PCRs, clearance, or symptom resolution. Repertoires were generated with immunoSEQ multiplex PCR, while TCRdb's copy carries only in-frame clones and drops some. The table has 150,000 to 200,000 clones, about 72% seen once; the top ten hold about 18%. Only one count was recorded for this clone. The sequencing input was PBMCs or T cells enriched from blood (not recorded which). This TCR derives from a woman in her 50s who had recovered from COVID-19.

CDR3 loop: CAISDPGVRVANTEAFF. Written as DNA, the CDR3 is TGTGCCATCAGTGACCCTGGCGTCCGGGTAGCGAACACTGAAGCTTTCTTT. The chain uses TRBV10-3 and TRBJ1-1; no clear D gene. Germline V gene sequence: CDR1 ENHRY, CDR2 SYGVKD. The CDR3 consists of 17 residues. V was clipped by 3 bases and J by 1 base, with 18 bases between them.